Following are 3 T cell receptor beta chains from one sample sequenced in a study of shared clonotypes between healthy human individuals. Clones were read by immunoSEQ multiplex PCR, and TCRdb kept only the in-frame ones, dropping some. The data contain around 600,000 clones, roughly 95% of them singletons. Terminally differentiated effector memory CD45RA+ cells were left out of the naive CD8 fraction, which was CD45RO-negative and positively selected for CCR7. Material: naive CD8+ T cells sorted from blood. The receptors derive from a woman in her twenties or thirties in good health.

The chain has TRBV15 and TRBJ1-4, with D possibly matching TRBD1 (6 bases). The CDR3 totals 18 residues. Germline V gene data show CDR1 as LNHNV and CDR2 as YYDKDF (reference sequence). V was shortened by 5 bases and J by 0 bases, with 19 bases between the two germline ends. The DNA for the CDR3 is TGTGCCACCAGCGGGATCGGTGGGGGGCTGGCAACTAATGAAAAACTGTTTTTT. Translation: CATSGIGGGLATNEKLFF.

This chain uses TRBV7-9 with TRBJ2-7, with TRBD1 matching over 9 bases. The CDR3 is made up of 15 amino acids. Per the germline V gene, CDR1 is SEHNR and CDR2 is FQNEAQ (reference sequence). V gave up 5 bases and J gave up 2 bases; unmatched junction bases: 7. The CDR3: CASSQEGQGPYEQYF. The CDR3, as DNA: TGTGCCAGCAGCCAAGAGGGACAGGGCCCCTACGAGCAGTACTTC. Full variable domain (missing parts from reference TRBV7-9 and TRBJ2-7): DTGVSQNPRHKITKRGQNVTFRCDPISEHNRLYWYRQTLGQGPEFLTYFQNEAQLEKSRLLSDRFSAERPKGSFSTLEIQRTEQGDSAMYLCASSQEGQGPYEQYFGPGTRLTVT.

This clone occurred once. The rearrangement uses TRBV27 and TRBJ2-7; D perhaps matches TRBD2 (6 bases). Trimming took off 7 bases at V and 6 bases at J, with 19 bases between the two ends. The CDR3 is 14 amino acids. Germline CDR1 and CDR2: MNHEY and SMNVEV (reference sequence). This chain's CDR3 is CASKTVGGAVEQYF. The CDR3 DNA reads TGTGCCAGCAAGACTGTGGGGGGTGCGGTCGAGCAGTACTTC.